This TCR beta chain stems from a study of blood T cell repertoires in COVID-19. For the study at large: Donors in the United States, Italy and Spain gave samples during acute or convalescent COVID-19. Sources were T cells, B-cell-depleted T cells, or PBMCs; the material itself was cDNA or gDNA.

CDR3 length: 15 amino acids. With V trimmed by 2 bases and J by 3 bases, 6 bases remained unmatched. Germline V CDR1 and CDR2: SGDLS, YYNGEE. This clone showed up just a few times. Original processing methods: From reference gene primer amplification, estimates of nucleated cell counts were derived. The assay was immunoSEQ multiplex PCR, and TCRdb's table has in-frame clones only and misses some. V and J calls and clone size are copied from that table; D and trimming were computed from the DNA. Of 100,000 or so clones listed, 75% to 85% are singletons. The sample consisted of peripheral blood. The receptor was isolated from a woman aged 70-85 years with acute or convalescent COVID-19. The rearrangement links TRBV9 to TRBJ2-7; 9 nucleotides match TRBD1. The DNA for the CDR3 is TGTGCCAGCAGCGTCACCGGGACAGGGAGCTACGAGCAGTACTTC. Amino acid sequence: CASSVTGTGSYEQYF.